This record covers a single TCR beta chain. The antigen is undetermined. The data are from a study of shared clonotypes between healthy human individuals. Findings and caveats of the study: Specimens sampled were limited to blood, with tissue repertoires likely differing.

At a deep level, the assay was run. Sequencing was performed with immunoSEQ multiplex PCR; in TCRdb, only in-frame clones are kept and a portion is missing. The sample comprises about 480,000 clones, roughly 85% of which are singletons, and around 12% rests with the top ten. The germline gives CDR1 SQVTM, CDR2 ANQGSEA. This CDR3 has 13 amino acids. V lost 5 bases to trimming and J lost 3 bases, with 13 bases between them. The TCR comes from a woman aged 40 to 55 in good health. Some clones in this sample may be carry-over from other donors' samples. The gene calls are TRBV29-1 and TRBJ1-1, with D uncertain. The source material was PBMCs. CDR3 in amino acids: CSVLTPRDTEAFF. In DNA, the CDR3 is TGCAGCGTTTTAACCCCCCGGGACACTGAAGCTTTCTTT.